The present entry profiles one TCR beta chain with its context. No antigen is known for it. Base qualities are not provided; no much larger clone lies one nucleotide away. The method behind the library was the immunoSEQ multiplex PCR assay. TCRdb took over this immuneACCESS table, retaining in-frame rearrangements with V and J assigned. Such tables are incomplete; in checked studies, under half of the missing clones stem from an unresolved V gene, and the remainder is unexplained. The sample data list just over 50,000 clones, and approximately 94% of these were observed just once. Around 0.58% of the sample is in the top ten clones. These data are taken from a study of T cell changes during pregnancy in multiple sclerosis (dated by TCRdb to about 2019). Regarding the study in general: In women with multiple sclerosis, the researchers looked at how the T cell repertoire shifted as pregnancy progressed.

V and J lose 9 bases and 3 bases, and a span of 14 bases separates them. The CDR3 starts with the cysteine, ends with the phenylalanine, and has 13 residues. Just the 39-base CDR3 DNA is kept, in frame starting at base 1. CDR1 and CDR2 are read off the germline V gene (reference sequence) as LNHDA and SQIVND. Sequences were derived from CD4+ T cells from peripheral blood mononuclear cells, sampled in the second trimester of pregnancy. The V and J genes are TRBV19 and TRBJ1-1; confidence is insufficient to name the D gene. The clonotype originates from a female donor with multiple sclerosis, enrolled in a pregnancy study. The nucleotides read TGTGCCAGCTCCGTCGACGGGGACACTGAAGCTTTCTTT. It encodes CASSVDGDTEAFF.